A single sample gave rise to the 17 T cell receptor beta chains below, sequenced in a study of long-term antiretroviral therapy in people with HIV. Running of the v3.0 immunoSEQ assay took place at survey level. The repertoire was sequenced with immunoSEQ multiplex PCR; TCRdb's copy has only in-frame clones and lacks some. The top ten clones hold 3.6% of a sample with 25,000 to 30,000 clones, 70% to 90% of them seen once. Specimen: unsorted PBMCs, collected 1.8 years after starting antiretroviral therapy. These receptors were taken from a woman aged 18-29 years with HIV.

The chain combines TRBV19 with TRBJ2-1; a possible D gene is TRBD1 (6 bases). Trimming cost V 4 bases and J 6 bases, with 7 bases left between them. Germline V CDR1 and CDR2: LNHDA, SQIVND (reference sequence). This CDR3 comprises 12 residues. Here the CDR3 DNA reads TGTGCCAGTAGTAAACAGGGCAATGAGCAGTTCTTC. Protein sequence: CASSKQGNEQFF.

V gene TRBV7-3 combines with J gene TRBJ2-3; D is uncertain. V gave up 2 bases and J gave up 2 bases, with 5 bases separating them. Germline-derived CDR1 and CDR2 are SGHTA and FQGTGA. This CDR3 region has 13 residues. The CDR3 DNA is TGTGCCAGCAGCTTATCACCCACAGATACGCAGTATTTT. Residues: CASSLSPTDTQYF. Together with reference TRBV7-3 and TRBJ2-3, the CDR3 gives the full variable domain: GAGVSQTPSNKVTEKGKYVELRCDPISGHTALYWYRQSLGQGPEFLIYFQGTGAADDSGLPNDRFFAVRPEGSVSTLKIQRTERGDSAVYLCASSLSPTDTQYFGPGTRLTVL.

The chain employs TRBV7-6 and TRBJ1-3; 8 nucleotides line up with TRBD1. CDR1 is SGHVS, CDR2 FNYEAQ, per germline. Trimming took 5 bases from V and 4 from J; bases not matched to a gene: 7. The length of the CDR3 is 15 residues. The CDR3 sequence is CASSDGQGVGNTIYF. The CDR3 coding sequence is TGTGCCAGCAGCGACGGACAGGGTGTAGGAAACACCATATATTTT.

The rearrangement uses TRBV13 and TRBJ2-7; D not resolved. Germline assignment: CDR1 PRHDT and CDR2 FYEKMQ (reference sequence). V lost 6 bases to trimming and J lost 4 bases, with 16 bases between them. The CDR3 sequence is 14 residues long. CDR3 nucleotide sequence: TGTGCCAGCAGTTTCGGCGGTTATGGGTACGAGCAGTACTTC. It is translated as CASSFGGYGYEQYF.

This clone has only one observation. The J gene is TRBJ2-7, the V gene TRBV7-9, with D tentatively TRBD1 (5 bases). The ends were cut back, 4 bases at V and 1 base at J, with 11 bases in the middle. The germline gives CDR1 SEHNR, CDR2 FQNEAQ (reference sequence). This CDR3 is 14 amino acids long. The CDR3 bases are TGTGCCAGCAGCTCCCTAACAGGTTCCTACGAGCAGTACTTC. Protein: CASSSLTGSYEQYF.

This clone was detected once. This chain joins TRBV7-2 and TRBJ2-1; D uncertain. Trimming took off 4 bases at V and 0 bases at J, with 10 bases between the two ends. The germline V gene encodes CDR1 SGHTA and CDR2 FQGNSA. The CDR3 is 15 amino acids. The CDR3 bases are TGTGCCAGCAGCTCAGCCTTTGGCTCCTACAATGAGCAGTTCTTC. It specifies CASSSAFGSYNEQFF.

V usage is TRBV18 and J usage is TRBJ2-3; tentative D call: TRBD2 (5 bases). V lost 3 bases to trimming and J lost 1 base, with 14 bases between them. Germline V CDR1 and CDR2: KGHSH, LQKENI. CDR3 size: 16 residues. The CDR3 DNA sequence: TGTGCCAGCTCACCGTCCGGGATTGGGGGCACAGATACGCAGTATTTT. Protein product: CASSPSGIGGTDTQYF.

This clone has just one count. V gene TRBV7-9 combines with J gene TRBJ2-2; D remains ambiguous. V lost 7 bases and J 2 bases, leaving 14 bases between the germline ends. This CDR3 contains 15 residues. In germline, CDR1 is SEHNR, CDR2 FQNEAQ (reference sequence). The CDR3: CASTAQFLNTGELFF. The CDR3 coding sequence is TGTGCCAGCACCGCGCAGTTTTTAAACACCGGGGAGCTGTTTTTT. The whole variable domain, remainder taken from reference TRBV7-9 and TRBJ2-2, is DTGVSQNPRHKITKRGQNVTFRCDPISEHNRLYWYRQTLGQGPEFLTYFQNEAQLEKSRLLSDRFSAERPKGSFSTLEIQRTEQGDSAMYLCASTAQFLNTGELFFGEGSRLTVL.

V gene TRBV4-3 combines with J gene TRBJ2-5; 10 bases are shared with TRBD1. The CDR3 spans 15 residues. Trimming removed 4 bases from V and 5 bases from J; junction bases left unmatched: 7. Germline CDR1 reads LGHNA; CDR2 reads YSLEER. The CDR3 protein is CASSRRQGAGETQYF. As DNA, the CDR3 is TGCGCCAGCAGCCGCAGACAGGGGGCAGGGGAGACCCAGTACTTC.

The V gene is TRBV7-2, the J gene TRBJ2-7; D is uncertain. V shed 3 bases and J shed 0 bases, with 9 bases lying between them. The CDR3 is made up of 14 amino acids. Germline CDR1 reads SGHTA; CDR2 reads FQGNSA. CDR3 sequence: CASSLYPTSYEQYF. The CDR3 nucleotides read TGTGCCAGCAGCTTGTACCCGACCTCCTACGAGCAGTACTTC.

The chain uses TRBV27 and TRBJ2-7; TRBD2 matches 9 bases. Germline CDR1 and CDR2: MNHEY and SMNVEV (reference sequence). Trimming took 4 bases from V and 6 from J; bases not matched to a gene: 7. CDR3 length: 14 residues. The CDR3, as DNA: TGTGCCAGCAGTTCCATTGGACTAGCGATCGAGCAGTACTTC. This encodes CASSSIGLAIEQYF.

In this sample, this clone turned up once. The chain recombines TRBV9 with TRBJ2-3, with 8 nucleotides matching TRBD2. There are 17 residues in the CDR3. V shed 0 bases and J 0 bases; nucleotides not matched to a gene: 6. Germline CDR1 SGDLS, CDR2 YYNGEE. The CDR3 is CASSVAGGATSTDTQYF. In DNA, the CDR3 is TGTGCCAGCAGCGTAGCGGGAGGGGCCACTAGCACAGATACGCAGTATTTT.

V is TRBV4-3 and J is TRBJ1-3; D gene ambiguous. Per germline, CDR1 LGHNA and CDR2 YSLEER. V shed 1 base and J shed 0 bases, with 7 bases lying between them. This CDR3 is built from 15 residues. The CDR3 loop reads CASSQGGYSGNTIYF. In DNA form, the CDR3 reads TGCGCCAGCAGCCAAGGCGGCTACTCTGGAAACACCATATATTTT.

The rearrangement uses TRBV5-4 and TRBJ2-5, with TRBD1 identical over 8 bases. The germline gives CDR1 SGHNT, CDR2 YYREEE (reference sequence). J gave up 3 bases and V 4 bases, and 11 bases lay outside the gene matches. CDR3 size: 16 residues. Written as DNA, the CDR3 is TGTGCCAGCAGCCCGGAAAACAGGGGGTCGGAAGAGACCCAGTACTTC. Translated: CASSPENRGSEETQYF.

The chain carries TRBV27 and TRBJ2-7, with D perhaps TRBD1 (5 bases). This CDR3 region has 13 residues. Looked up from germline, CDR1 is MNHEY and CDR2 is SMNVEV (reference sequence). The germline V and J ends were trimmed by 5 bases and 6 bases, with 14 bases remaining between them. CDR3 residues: CASSARRASEQYF. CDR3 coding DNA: TGTGCCAGCAGTGCACGCAGGGCCAGCGAGCAGTACTTC.

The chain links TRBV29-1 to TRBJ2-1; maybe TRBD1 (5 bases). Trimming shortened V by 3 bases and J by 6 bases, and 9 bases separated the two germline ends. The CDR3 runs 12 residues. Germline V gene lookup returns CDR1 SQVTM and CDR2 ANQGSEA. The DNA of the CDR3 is TGCAGCGTTGAGACAGACCTCAATGAGCAGTTCTTC. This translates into CSVETDLNEQFF.

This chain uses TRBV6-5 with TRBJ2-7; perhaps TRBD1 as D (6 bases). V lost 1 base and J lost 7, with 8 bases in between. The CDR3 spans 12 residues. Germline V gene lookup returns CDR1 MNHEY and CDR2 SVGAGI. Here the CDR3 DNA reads TGTGCCAGCAGTTACTATCAGGGGGAGCAGTACTTC. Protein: CASSYYQGEQYF.